Shown below are 27 T cell receptor beta chains from a single sample sequenced in a study of cytotoxic CD8 clonotypes in ibrutinib-treated CLL. TCRdb's copy holds only in-frame clones and misses some; the assay was immunoSEQ multiplex PCR. The sample lists over 100,000 clones; approximately 58% were seen once. Material: PBMCs, obtained after 24 months of ibrutinib treatment. These receptors originate from a human donor with chronic lymphocytic leukemia.

This clone was observed a single time. The genes are TRBV19 and TRBJ1-1; D is ambiguous. The germline gives CDR1 LNHDA, CDR2 SQIVND (reference sequence). Trimming removed 2 bases at V and 6 bases at J, with 10 bases between. The CDR3 spans 13 residues. CDR3 DNA: TGTGCCAGTAGTATAATTGGGTACGCTGAAGCTTTCTTT. This gives the protein CASSIIGYAEAFF.

V is TRBV5-1 and J is TRBJ2-7; no clear D. Per germline, CDR1 SGHRS and CDR2 YFSETQ. V lost 4 bases and J lost 3, with 8 bases in between. CDR3 length: 12 amino acids. CDR3 DNA sequence: TGCGCCAGCAGCCCGAGCAGCTACGAGCAGTACTTC. It translates to CASSPSSYEQYF. Full variable domain (missing parts from reference TRBV5-1 and TRBJ2-7): KAGVTQTPRYLIKTRGQQVTLSCSPISGHRSVSWYQQTPGQGLQFLFEYFSETQRNKGNFPGRFSGRQFSNSRSEMNVSTLELGDSALYLCASSPSSYEQYFGPGTRLTVT.

V gene TRBV4-2 combines with J gene TRBJ2-7, with TRBD2 matching 9 bases. The CDR3 is 16 residues long. V shed 4 bases and J 3 bases; nucleotides not matched to a gene: 10. Germline V gives CDR1 LGHNA, CDR2 YNFKEQ. This chain's CDR3 is CASSPEASGVLYEQYF. The CDR3 DNA sequence: TGTGCCAGCAGCCCTGAAGCTAGCGGGGTGCTCTACGAGCAGTACTTC.

This clone turned up a few times. The V gene is TRBV9, the J gene TRBJ2-5; either TRBD1 or TRBD2 may supply D (5 bases each). CDR3 size: 15 residues. The V end lost 4 bases, the J end lost 5 bases, and 18 bases lay between the germline ends. Germline V gene data show CDR1 as SGDLS and CDR2 as YYNGEE. The CDR3 bases are TGTGCCAGCAGCCTTCGGGGACCCCCCGGGGAGACCCAGTACTTC. It specifies CASSLRGPPGETQYF.

This chain connects TRBV2 to TRBJ2-5; no clear D gene. Trimming pared 6 bases from V and 5 bases from J, leaving 16 bases between. Germline CDR1 reads SNHLY; CDR2 reads FYNNEI. This CDR3 is built from 14 residues. Written as DNA, the CDR3 is TGTGCCAGCAGGTACCCACGGCAATGGGAGACCCAGTACTTC. This sequence encodes CASRYPRQWETQYF.

This chain links TRBV9 with TRBJ2-2; the D gene is possibly TRBD2 (6 bases). CDR3 length: 13 residues. Germline-derived CDR1 and CDR2 are SGDLS and YYNGEE. V shed 4 bases and J shed 5 bases, with 9 bases lying between them. The CDR3 loop reads CASSPGGTGELFF. CDR3 nucleotides: TGTGCCAGCAGCCCCGGGGGAACCGGGGAGCTGTTTTTT.

This clone occurred a few times. The CDR3 loop is CASSIDARGAGELFF. The CDR3 nucleotides are TGTGCCAGTAGTATAGATGCCAGGGGGGCCGGGGAGCTGTTTTTT. The rearrangement joins TRBV19 to TRBJ2-2; a weak D match, TRBD1 (7 bases). Deletions cut 0 bases from V and 6 bases from J, with 11 bases between. CDR3 size: 15 residues. From germline, CDR1 is LNHDA and CDR2 SQIVND (reference sequence).

V usage is TRBV30 and J usage is TRBJ1-1, with D possibly being TRBD1 (6 bases). The CDR3 sequence is 14 residues long. Germline values: CDR1 GTSNPN, CDR2 SVGIG (reference sequence). With 0 bases removed from V and 4 bases from J, the gap between germline ends came to 12 bases. The CDR3 DNA sequence: TGTGCCTGGAGTGTCAAGACAGGAAGCACTGAAGCTTTCTTT. Translating gives CAWSVKTGSTEAFF.

This sequence joins TRBV10-3 and TRBJ2-1; maybe TRBD2 (7 bases). Trimming took off 8 bases at V and 0 bases at J, with 11 bases between the two ends. CDR3 length: 14 residues. Germline loops: CDR1 ENHRY, CDR2 SYGVKD. CDR3 bases: TGTGCCATCGGGGGGGCCGGCTCCTACAATGAGCAGTTCTTC. Its translation: CAIGGAGSYNEQFF.

This sequence joins TRBV7-3 and TRBJ1-6; no reliable D call. The germline V gene encodes CDR1 SGHTA and CDR2 FQGTGA. The CDR3 extends over 13 amino acids. The V and J ends lost 5 bases and 4 bases respectively, with 6 bases between them. CDR3 nucleotides: TGTGCCAGCAGCAGTCAGTATAATTCACCCCTCCACTTT. Amino acid sequence: CASSSQYNSPLHF.

This clone was counted once. The gene calls are TRBV21-1 and TRBJ2-1; TRBD1 was called by the table and not checked on the DNA. TRBV21-1 is a pseudogene locus. The CDR3 covers 14 residues. In DNA form, the CDR3 reads TGTGCCAGCGCGACAGCCCGGGCTGGGAATGAGCAGTTCTTC. It codes for CASATARAGNEQFF.

The count of this clone is one. The rearrangement links TRBV4-2 to TRBJ2-7; TRBD1 agrees at 7 bases. CDR1 is LGHNA, CDR2 YNFKEQ, per germline. This CDR3 has 14 residues. V shed 5 bases, J shed 2 bases, and the junction held 6 bases outside the gene matches. DNA of the CDR3: TGTGCCAGCAGCGCCCCCGGACAGGCCTACGAGCAGTACTTC. Translating it yields CASSAPGQAYEQYF.

The rearrangement uses TRBV2 and TRBJ2-1; 11 bases fit TRBD2. Germline lookup yields CDR1 SNHLY and CDR2 FYNNEI. The CDR3 has 14 amino acids. J gave up 12 bases and V 4 bases, and 8 bases lay outside the gene matches. CDR3 sequence reads: CASSALAGAGGQFF. As DNA, the CDR3 is TGTGCCAGCAGTGCACTAGCGGGGGCCGGGGGGCAGTTCTTC. Full variable domain (rest looked up from reference TRBV2 and TRBJ2-1): EPEVTQTPSHQVTQMGQEVILRCVPISNHLYFYWYRQILGQKVEFLVSFYNNEISEKSEIFDDQFSVERPDGSNFTLKIRSTKLEDSAMYFCASSALAGAGGQFFGPGTRLTVL.

The V gene is TRBV5-8, the J gene TRBJ2-7; D is ambiguous. The length of the CDR3 is 13 residues. Germline V gene sequence: CDR1 SGHTS, CDR2 YDEGEE. V lost 6 bases and J lost 0, with 10 bases in between. The CDR3 DNA follows: TGTGCCAGCAACCGTGGGCACTCCTACGAGCAGTACTTC. Translation gives CASNRGHSYEQYF.

The chain recombines TRBV6-5 with TRBJ1-6; 11 bases map to TRBD1. The J segment lost 11 bases and the V segment lost 7 bases, leaving 10 bases of the junction unmatched. The CDR3 consists of 15 residues. Germline CDR1 is MNHEY and CDR2 is SVGAGI. The CDR3 DNA follows: TGTGCCAGCAACGTCCCGGGACAGGGGGAGGCACCCCTCCACTTT. Protein sequence: CASNVPGQGEAPLHF.

The chain links TRBV29-1 to TRBJ2-7; D is perhaps TRBD1 or TRBD2 (5 bases each). This CDR3 region has 14 residues. Germline V CDR1 and CDR2: SQVTM, ANQGSEA. V lost 4 bases and J lost 4, with 17 bases in between. The CDR3 DNA sequence: TGCAGCGTTGTAGGCAGGCGAGGGGTATACGAGCAGTACTTC. Amino acids: CSVVGRRGVYEQYF.

This sequence joins TRBV29-1 and TRBJ2-5, with 8 bases aligning to TRBD2. CDR3 length: 15 residues. Germline values: CDR1 SQVTM, CDR2 ANQGSEA. V lost 4 bases to trimming and J lost 2 bases; unmatched junction nucleotides: 9. CDR3 nucleotide sequence: TGCAGCGTTGTCGAGGGCGGGGGGAGTCAAGAGACCCAGTACTTC. It translates to CSVVEGGGSQETQYF. The whole variable domain, filled in from reference TRBV29-1 and TRBJ2-5, reads SAVISQKPSRDICQRGTSLTIQCQVDSQVTMMFWYRQQPGQSLTLIATANQGSEATYESGFVIDKFPISRPNLTFSTLTVSNMSPEDSSIYLCSVVEGGGSQETQYFGPGTRLLVL.

The rearrangement uses TRBV7-9 and TRBJ2-5, with TRBD2 identical over 7 bases. Germline CDR1 is SEHNR and CDR2 is FQNEAQ (reference sequence). The CDR3 loop spans 12 amino acids. Here the CDR3 DNA reads TGTGTCGGGGAGGGAGAGGGAGAGACCCAGTACTTC. Amino acid sequence: CVGEGEGETQYF.

This chain joins TRBV28 and TRBJ1-1, with D unclear. The CDR3 consists of 14 residues. Trimming shortened V by 4 bases and J by 5 bases, and 14 bases separated the two germline ends. CDR1 is MDHEN and CDR2 is SYDVKM in the germline V gene. The CDR3 DNA reads TGTGCCAGCAGTTCCCAGAGTCTAAGGACTGAAGCTTTCTTT. This sequence encodes CASSSQSLRTEAFF.

This clone came up a few times. V gene TRBV29-1 combines with J gene TRBJ1-1; D call uncertain. The germline V and J ends were trimmed by 7 bases and 3 bases, with 18 bases remaining between them. The CDR3 runs 14 residues. Per the germline V gene, CDR1 is SQVTM and CDR2 is ANQGSEA. This CDR3 reads CSAQKLDEYTEAFF. DNA for the CDR3: TGCAGCGCTCAGAAACTCGACGAGTACACTGAAGCTTTCTTT.

This clone was detected once. This chain connects TRBV4-2 to TRBJ2-2, with D perhaps TRBD1 (7 bases). Trimming removed 1 base at V and 7 bases at J, with 13 bases between. CDR3 length: 15 amino acids. Germline CDR1 LGHNA, CDR2 YNFKEQ. The CDR3 sequence is CASSQAGGRGGELFF. The DNA for the CDR3 is TGTGCCAGCAGCCAAGCAGGGGGGCGAGGCGGGGAGCTGTTTTTT.

V gene TRBV25-1 combines with J gene TRBJ2-7; the D is unclear. V lost 5 bases to trimming and J lost 1 base, with 6 bases between them. Germline V gives CDR1 MGHDK, CDR2 SYGVNS. The CDR3 contains 12 residues. The CDR3 protein is CASSISSYEQYF. The CDR3 DNA sequence: TGTGCCAGCAGTATCAGTTCCTACGAGCAGTACTTC.

This clone was seen many times. The chain recombines TRBV5-6 with TRBJ1-5; D remains ambiguous. V shed 2 bases and J shed 6 bases, with 15 bases lying between them. The CDR3 consists of 15 residues. Germline CDR1 reads SGHDT; CDR2 reads YYEEEE. The CDR3 region is CASSFLVGSGQPQHF. The DNA for the CDR3 is TGTGCCAGCAGCTTCCTCGTGGGGTCTGGTCAGCCCCAGCATTTT.

The V call is TRBV7-2, the J call TRBJ2-3; D is unresolved. The V end lost 3 bases, the J end lost 0 bases, and 13 bases lay between the germline ends. Per the germline V gene, CDR1 is SGHTA and CDR2 is FQGNSA. The CDR3 covers 16 residues. The CDR3 nucleotides are TGTGCCAGCAGCTTTGGACGGTCCGTTAGCACAGATACGCAGTATTTT. This sequence encodes CASSFGRSVSTDTQYF. Full variable domain (rest looked up from reference TRBV7-2 and TRBJ2-3): GAGVSQSPSNKVTEKGKDVELRCDPISGHTALYWYRQSLGQGLEFLIYFQGNSAPDKSGLPSDRFSAERTGGSVSTLTIQRTQQEDSAVYLCASSFGRSVSTDTQYFGPGTRLTVL.

V gene TRBV5-1 combines with J gene TRBJ1-1, with no clear D. Trimming pared 4 bases from V and 4 bases from J, leaving 17 bases between. Looked up from germline, CDR1 is SGHRS and CDR2 is YFSETQ. This CDR3 has 15 residues. CDR3 loop: CASSLSGEFVTEAFF. CDR3 coding DNA: TGCGCCAGCAGCCTTTCCGGGGAATTTGTCACTGAAGCTTTCTTT.

The chain employs TRBV9 and TRBJ2-7, with 9 bases aligning to TRBD1. This CDR3 has 15 amino acids. From germline, CDR1 is SGDLS and CDR2 YYNGEE. V shed 4 bases, J shed 0 bases, and the junction held 5 bases outside the gene matches. The CDR3 here is CASSSTDRGSYEQYF. In nucleotides, the CDR3 is TGTGCCAGCAGCTCAACGGACAGGGGCTCCTACGAGCAGTACTTC. The full variable domain, in which reference TRBV9 and TRBJ2-7 provide the parts outside the CDR3, is DSGVTQTPKHLITATGQRVTLRCSPRSGDLSVYWYQQSLDQGLQFLIQYYNGEERAKGNILERFSAQQFPDLHSELNLSSLELGDSALYFCASSSTDRGSYEQYFGPGTRLTVT.

This clone was observed a few times. At the DNA level, this CDR3 is encoded by other sequences in the same sample as well. The chain employs TRBV2 and TRBJ1-5; D might be TRBD1 (5 bases). CDR3 length: 13 residues. Trimming removed 6 bases from V and 0 bases from J, with 6 bases in between. Per the germline V gene, CDR1 is SNHLY and CDR2 is FYNNEI. The CDR3 DNA reads as TGTGCCAGCAGGGGGGATAGCAATCAGCCCCAGCATTTT. Amino acid sequence: CASRGDSNQPQHF.